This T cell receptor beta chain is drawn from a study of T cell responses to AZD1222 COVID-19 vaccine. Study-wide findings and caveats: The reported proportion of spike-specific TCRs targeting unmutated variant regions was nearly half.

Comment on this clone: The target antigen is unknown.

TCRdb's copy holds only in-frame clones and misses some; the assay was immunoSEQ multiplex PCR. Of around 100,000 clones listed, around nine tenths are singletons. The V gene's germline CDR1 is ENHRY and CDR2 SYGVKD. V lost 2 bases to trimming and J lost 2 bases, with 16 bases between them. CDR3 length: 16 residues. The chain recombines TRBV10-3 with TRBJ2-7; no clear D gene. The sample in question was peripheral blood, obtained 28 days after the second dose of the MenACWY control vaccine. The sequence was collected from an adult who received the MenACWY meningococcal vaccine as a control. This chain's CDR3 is CAISEVESDRPYEQYF. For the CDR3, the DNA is TGTGCCATCAGTGAGGTCGAGTCAGACCGACCCTACGAGCAGTACTTC.